A single sample gave rise to the 5 T cell receptor beta chains below, sequenced in a study of response to subunit inactivated influenza vaccine. TCRdb used MiXCR to reprocess the RT-PCR reads, holding one entry per CDR3 protein. The sample shows under 800,000 distinct CDR3 sequences, approximately 15% of them seen only once. The sample consisted of PBMCs from blood, taken around two weeks before vaccination. These receptors all stem from a man between 45 and 60 years old who received an inactivated influenza vaccine.

V and J are TRBV29-1 and TRBJ2-5, with TRBD2 as a possible D gene (7 bases). Germline-derived CDR1 and CDR2 are SQVTM and ANQGSEA. Trimming stripped 7 bases from V and 13 bases from J, with 28 bases between. The CDR3 runs 14 residues. The CDR3 is CSAEGVFGGRSLYF. As DNA, the CDR3 is TGCAGCGCCGAAGGGGTTTTCGGGGGGCGTAGCCTGTACTTC.

This clonotype has just a few counts. The genes are TRBV5-1 and TRBJ2-7; 7 bases map to TRBD1. The CDR3 covers 16 residues. CDR1 is SGHRS and CDR2 is YFSETQ in the germline V gene. V lost 0 bases, J lost 2 bases, and 8 bases stayed unmatched. DNA of the CDR3: TGCGCCAGCAGCTTGGCCTGGGGACAGACAACCTACGAGCAGTACTTC. This sequence encodes CASSLAWGQTTYEQYF.

In this sample, this clonotype turned up a few times. The chain joins TRBV11-2 to TRBJ2-1; D is tentatively TRBD1 or TRBD2 (6 bases each). This CDR3 region has 19 residues. The V end was cut by 5 bases, the J end by 4 bases, with 27 bases between. CDR1 and CDR2 (germline): SGHAT, FQNNGV. Here the CDR3 DNA reads TGTGCCAGCAGCCTCCGGGGCGGGACATATTTCGGGATTTACAATGAGCAGTTCTTC. Translated, it gives CASSLRGGTYFGIYNEQFF. Together with reference TRBV11-2 and TRBJ2-1, the CDR3 gives the full variable domain: EAGVAQSPRYKIIEKRQSVAFWCNPISGHATLYWYQQILGQGPKLLIQFQNNGVVDDSQLPKDRFSAERLKGVDSTLKIQPAKLEDSAVYLCASSLRGGTYFGIYNEQFFGPGTRLTVL.

This clonotype was seen more than once but under ten times. This chain links TRBV5-1 with TRBJ2-2; D possibly corresponds to TRBD1 (6 bases). In germline, CDR1 is SGHRS, CDR2 YFSETQ. Trimming left V 7 bases short and J 2 bases short, with 15 bases between. This CDR3 spans 15 amino acids. CDR3 nucleotides: TGCGCCAGCGGCCTAGAGACAGGCAACACCGGGGAGCTGTTTTTT. Its translation is CASGLETGNTGELFF.

The V and J genes are TRBV5-1 and TRBJ2-3; TRBD1 is a possible D gene (6 bases). Per germline, CDR1 SGHRS and CDR2 YFSETQ. The V and J ends lost 1 base and 2 bases respectively, with 14 bases between them. This CDR3 contains 16 residues. This chain's CDR3 is CASSLLGAPDTDTQYF. For the CDR3, the DNA is TGCGCCAGCAGCTTGTTGGGGGCGCCGGACACAGATACGCAGTATTTT.